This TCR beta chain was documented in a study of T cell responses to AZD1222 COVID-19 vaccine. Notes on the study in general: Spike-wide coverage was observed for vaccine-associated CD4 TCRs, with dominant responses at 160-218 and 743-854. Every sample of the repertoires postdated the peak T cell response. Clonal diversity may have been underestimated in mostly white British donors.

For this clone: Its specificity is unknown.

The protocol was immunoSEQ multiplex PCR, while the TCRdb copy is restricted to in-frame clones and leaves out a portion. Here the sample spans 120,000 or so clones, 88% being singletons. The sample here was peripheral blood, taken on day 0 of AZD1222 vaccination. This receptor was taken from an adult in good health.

CDR3 loop: CASSLGLAGRQETQYF. CDR3 nucleotide sequence: TGTGCCAGCAGCTTAGGGCTAGCGGGAAGGCAAGAGACCCAGTACTTC. The chain is built from TRBV7-7 and TRBJ2-5; 9 positions match TRBD2. The CDR3 extends over 16 amino acids. In germline, CDR1 is SSHAT, CDR2 FNYEAQ (reference sequence). V was clipped by 1 base and J by 2 bases; unmatched bases: 5.